The clone carrying this TCR beta chain came up a few times. Its target is unknown. The sample is drawn from a study of T-cell memory formation after mild COVID-19. General study results and limits: Detection of some responders pre-infection suggested pre-existing cross-reactive memory T cells participated.

A single record per CDR3 protein comes from TCRdb applying MiXCR to the 5' RACE reads. This sample yields 500,000 to 550,000 distinct CDR3 sequences, of which roughly 22% are seen a single time; around 13% belongs to the top ten. CDR3 length equals 12 residues. V dropped 6 bases and J dropped 10 bases, with 15 bases sitting between them. J is TRBJ1-1 and V is TRBV12-3 or TRBV12-4; D uncertain. Sample: PBMCs or a T cell subset sorted from them (not recorded which). This TCR came from an adult woman who had mild COVID-19 (a few samples of this study predate the infection). Cell type and time point are not known. The CDR3 sequence: CASSPDQLRAFF. DNA of the CDR3: TGTGCCAGCAGCCCAGACCAGCTAAGAGCTTTCTTT.